This T cell receptor (beta chain) emerged from a study of cytomegalovirus exposure and HLA in healthy donors. Points from the study as a whole: A previous analysis found most TCR beta V segments productive roughly 87% or roughly 30% of the time.

The germline CDR1 and CDR2 sequences are LGHNA and YNFKEQ. The CDR3 consists of 14 residues. V was cut by 4 bases and J by 10 bases, with 16 bases left in between. On this clone itself: Its antigen is as yet unknown.

A multiplex PCR was run with 60 Vbeta primers and 13 Jbeta primers. Method: immunoSEQ multiplex PCR; TCRdb's copy keeps in-frame clones and lacks some. The table has roughly 56,000 clones, 81% seen once. The TCR comes from a boy between 10 and 17 years old in good health and CMV-seropositive. The sample consisted of PBMCs. The J gene is TRBJ2-2, the V gene TRBV4-2; a weak D match, TRBD2 (6 bases). CDR3 in amino acids: CASSPRTAREELFF. CDR3 nucleotides: TGTGCCAGCAGCCCTCGTACGGCGCGGGAGGAGCTGTTTTTT.